This passage covers 21 T cell receptor beta chains from one sample sequenced in a study of cytomegalovirus exposure and HLA in healthy donors. Primers: 60 Vbeta forward and 13 Jbeta reverse. Repertoires were generated with immunoSEQ multiplex PCR, while TCRdb's copy carries only in-frame clones and drops some. Among more than 110,000 clones listed, 60% to 85% were seen once. The sequenced sample consisted of PBMCs. These receptors were taken from a man aged 40-49 years in good health and CMV-seropositive.

The chain has TRBV5-1 and TRBJ2-7; TRBD1 agrees at 10 bases. The CDR3 has 14 residues. J was trimmed by 3 bases and V by 4 bases; bases with no gene match: 4. The germline gives CDR1 SGHRS, CDR2 YFSETQ. The DNA of the CDR3 is TGCGCCAGCAGCATCTGGACAGGGGGCTACGAGCAGTACTTC. It codes for CASSIWTGGYEQYF.

This clone was picked up a small number of times. The rearrangement links TRBV28 to TRBJ1-1, with D possibly being TRBD1 (6 bases). The CDR3 sequence is 12 residues long. Trimming removed 5 bases at V and 11 bases at J, with 15 bases between. Germline V gene data show CDR1 as MDHEN and CDR2 as SYDVKM. CDR3 protein: CASSIGQLRAFF. CDR3 DNA: TGTGCCAGCAGTATCGGACAGCTGAGGGCTTTCTTT.

The chain has TRBV6-8 and TRBJ2-7; TRBD1 agrees at 7 bases. CDR1 is MNHGY and CDR2 is SAAAGT in the germline V gene. The CDR3 covers 15 residues. V shed 2 bases and J 4 bases; nucleotides not matched to a gene: 8. The CDR3, as DNA: TGTGCCAGCAGTTACACCGGACAGGCGCCATACGAGCAGTACTTC. This encodes CASSYTGQAPYEQYF.

The chain is built from TRBV18 and TRBJ2-1, with 7 bases that match TRBD2. The length of the CDR3 is 16 residues. Trimming took 2 bases from V and 9 from J; bases not matched to a gene: 13. Looked up from germline, CDR1 is KGHSH and CDR2 is LQKENI. The chain's CDR3 is CASSPSQARGVGEQFF. CDR3 DNA: TGTGCCAGCTCACCATCACAGGCTCGGGGGGTCGGTGAGCAGTTCTTC. The variable domain in full, with the rest retrieved from reference TRBV18 and TRBJ2-1, is NAGVMQNPRHLVRRRGQEARLRCSPMKGHSHVYWYRQLPEEGLKFMVYLQKENIIDESGMPKERFSAEFPKEGPSILRIQQVVRGDSAAYFCASSPSQARGVGEQFFGPGTRLTVL.

CDR3 sequence reads: CASSWENRVTYYGYTF. The CDR3 region has the DNA TGCGCCAGCAGCTGGGAAAACAGGGTTACTTACTATGGCTACACCTTC. The chain links TRBV5-1 to TRBJ1-2; TRBD1 might be the D (6 bases). The CDR3 has 16 residues. Per germline, CDR1 SGHRS and CDR2 YFSETQ. V gave up 3 bases and J gave up 3 bases, with 18 bases separating them.

This chain connects TRBV25-1 to TRBJ1-1; 9 positions match TRBD1. CDR3 length: 16 residues. V was pared by 4 bases and J by 1 base, with 7 bases of the junction left unmatched. Germline V gives CDR1 MGHDK, CDR2 SYGVNS. CDR3 in amino acids: CASSANVGQGNTEAFF. DNA of the CDR3: TGTGCCAGCAGTGCGAATGTGGGACAGGGGAACACTGAAGCTTTCTTT.

CDR3 coding DNA: TGTGCCAGCAGCTCTAAGACAGAGCAGCCCCAGCATTTT. Its translation is CASSSKTEQPQHF. The gene calls are TRBV7-2 and TRBJ1-5; maybe TRBD1 (5 bases). The V gene's germline CDR1 is SGHTA and CDR2 FQGNSA. CDR3 size: 13 residues. V was clipped by 4 bases and J by 7 bases, with 11 bases between them.

The V and J genes are TRBV5-1 and TRBJ2-3; weak D call: TRBD1 (6 bases). Germline V CDR1 and CDR2: SGHRS, YFSETQ. Trimming pared 1 base from V and 4 bases from J, leaving 7 bases between. The CDR3 extends over 13 amino acids. The CDR3, as DNA: TGCGCCAGCAGCTTGCCAGGGGCAGATACGCAGTATTTT. This gives the protein CASSLPGADTQYF.

The chain recombines TRBV9 with TRBJ1-1; D possibly corresponds to TRBD1 (5 bases). Per germline, CDR1 SGDLS and CDR2 YYNGEE. Trimming pared 4 bases from V and 1 base from J, leaving 11 bases between. This CDR3 contains 14 residues. The CDR3 DNA sequence: TGTGCCAGCAGCTTACGACAGCAGAACACTGAAGCTTTCTTT. This encodes CASSLRQQNTEAFF.

The rearrangement uses TRBV19 and TRBJ2-2; 9 positions match TRBD1. The CDR3 length is 16 residues. The germline CDR1 and CDR2 sequences are LNHDA and SQIVND (reference sequence). V lost 6 bases to trimming and J lost 6 bases; unmatched junction nucleotides: 11. The CDR3 is CASRRGTGSDAGELFF. Written as DNA, the CDR3 is TGTGCCAGTAGGAGGGGGACAGGGTCAGATGCCGGGGAGCTGTTTTTT.

A few counts support this clone. V and J are TRBV6-6 and TRBJ2-1; D is undetermined. Germline V gene data show CDR1 as MNHNY and CDR2 as SVGAGI (reference sequence). Trimming removed 2 bases at V and 8 bases at J, with 10 bases between. The CDR3 length is 13 residues. The CDR3 DNA sequence: TGTGCCAGCAGTTACAGCTTCCGCGATGAGCAGTTCTTC. Encoded protein: CASSYSFRDEQFF.

The chain uses TRBV30 and TRBJ2-7, with 7 bases lining up with TRBD1. From germline, CDR1 is GTSNPN and CDR2 SVGIG (reference sequence). The V and J ends lost 2 bases and 10 bases, in that order; junction bases with no gene match: 11. The CDR3 has 13 amino acids. The chain's CDR3 is CAWSSLDRGGQYF. CDR3 in DNA: TGTGCCTGGAGTTCCCTGGACAGAGGGGGCCAGTACTTC.

The chain couples TRBV5-1 to TRBJ1-2; 9 bases are shared with TRBD1. V lost 3 bases, J lost 6 bases, and 6 bases stayed unmatched. The CDR3 sequence is 14 residues long. Germline values: CDR1 SGHRS, CDR2 YFSETQ. CDR3 amino acids: CASSSQGTGNGYTF. The CDR3 DNA reads TGCGCCAGCAGCTCTCAAGGGACAGGGAATGGCTACACCTTC.

The J gene is TRBJ1-1, the V gene TRBV6-5; 7 bases agree with TRBD1. The CDR3 length is 15 residues. The germline V gene has CDR1 MNHEY and CDR2 SVGAGI. V trimming: 0 bases; J trimming: 4 bases; junction bases outside the gene matches: 5. CDR3 loop: CASSYSRQGLTEAFF. CDR3 nucleotides: TGTGCCAGCAGTTACTCGAGACAGGGCCTCACTGAAGCTTTCTTT.

The V and J genes are TRBV4-2 and TRBJ2-7; tentative D call: TRBD1 (5 bases). The CDR3 runs to 14 residues. Trimming removed 2 bases at V and 3 bases at J, with 11 bases between. The germline CDR1 and CDR2 sequences are LGHNA and YNFKEQ. The CDR3: CASSQNLGDYEQYF. CDR3 nucleotides: TGTGCCAGCAGCCAAAATTTAGGGGACTACGAGCAGTACTTC.

This rearrangement joins TRBV4-1 to TRBJ1-2, with D possibly being TRBD1 (5 bases). The CDR3 has 12 residues. The V gene's germline CDR1 is MGHRA and CDR2 YSYEKL. V lost 7 bases to trimming and J lost 7 bases, with 13 bases between them. CDR3 protein: CASTQGGSGYTF. The DNA for the CDR3 is TGCGCCAGCACCCAGGGAGGAAGTGGCTACACCTTC.

This chain connects TRBV2 to TRBJ2-7; TRBD1 matches 7 bases. Germline-derived CDR1 and CDR2 are SNHLY and FYNNEI. J lost 6 bases, V lost 6 bases, and 8 bases had no gene match. This CDR3 has 13 amino acids. The CDR3 DNA follows: TGTGCCAGCAGCTCGCCGGGACAGTTCGAGCAGTACTTC. It yields the protein CASSSPGQFEQYF.

The CDR3 sequence is CASSKTGGTGEKLFF. The CDR3 DNA reads as TGTGCCAGCTCAAAAACAGGGGGCACGGGTGAAAAACTGTTTTTT. This chain joins TRBV18 and TRBJ1-4; TRBD1 aligns across 9 bases. The CDR3 is made up of 15 amino acids. J gave up 7 bases and V 5 bases, and 8 bases lay outside the gene matches. Germline CDR1 reads KGHSH; CDR2 reads LQKENI.

The J gene is TRBJ1-1, the V gene TRBV29-1; 9 bases are a match to TRBD1. This CDR3 contains 12 residues. The J segment lost 4 bases and the V segment lost 5 bases, leaving 2 bases of the junction unmatched. Germline V CDR1 and CDR2: SQVTM, ANQGSEA. CDR3 region: CSVSTGGTEAFF. Written as DNA, the CDR3 is TGCAGCGTTTCGACAGGGGGCACTGAAGCTTTCTTT.

This clone was observed a few times. The genes are TRBV7-9 and TRBJ2-7; 8 positions agree with TRBD1. The CDR3 totals 14 residues. J gave up 6 bases and V 5 bases, and 9 bases lay outside the gene matches. In germline, CDR1 is SEHNR, CDR2 FQNEAQ (reference sequence). CDR3 protein: CASSARQGKGEQYF. CDR3 in DNA: TGTGCCAGCAGCGCACGACAGGGGAAGGGCGAGCAGTACTTC.

The rearrangement links TRBV4-3 to TRBJ1-4; 8 nucleotides line up with TRBD1. The trim removed 4 bases at V and 3 bases at J, leaving 4 bases unmatched. Germline CDR1 and CDR2: LGHNA and YSLEER. This CDR3 comprises 15 residues. The CDR3 is CASSPGQASNEKLFF. As DNA, the CDR3 is TGCGCCAGCAGCCCGGGACAGGCGTCTAATGAAAAACTGTTTTTT.